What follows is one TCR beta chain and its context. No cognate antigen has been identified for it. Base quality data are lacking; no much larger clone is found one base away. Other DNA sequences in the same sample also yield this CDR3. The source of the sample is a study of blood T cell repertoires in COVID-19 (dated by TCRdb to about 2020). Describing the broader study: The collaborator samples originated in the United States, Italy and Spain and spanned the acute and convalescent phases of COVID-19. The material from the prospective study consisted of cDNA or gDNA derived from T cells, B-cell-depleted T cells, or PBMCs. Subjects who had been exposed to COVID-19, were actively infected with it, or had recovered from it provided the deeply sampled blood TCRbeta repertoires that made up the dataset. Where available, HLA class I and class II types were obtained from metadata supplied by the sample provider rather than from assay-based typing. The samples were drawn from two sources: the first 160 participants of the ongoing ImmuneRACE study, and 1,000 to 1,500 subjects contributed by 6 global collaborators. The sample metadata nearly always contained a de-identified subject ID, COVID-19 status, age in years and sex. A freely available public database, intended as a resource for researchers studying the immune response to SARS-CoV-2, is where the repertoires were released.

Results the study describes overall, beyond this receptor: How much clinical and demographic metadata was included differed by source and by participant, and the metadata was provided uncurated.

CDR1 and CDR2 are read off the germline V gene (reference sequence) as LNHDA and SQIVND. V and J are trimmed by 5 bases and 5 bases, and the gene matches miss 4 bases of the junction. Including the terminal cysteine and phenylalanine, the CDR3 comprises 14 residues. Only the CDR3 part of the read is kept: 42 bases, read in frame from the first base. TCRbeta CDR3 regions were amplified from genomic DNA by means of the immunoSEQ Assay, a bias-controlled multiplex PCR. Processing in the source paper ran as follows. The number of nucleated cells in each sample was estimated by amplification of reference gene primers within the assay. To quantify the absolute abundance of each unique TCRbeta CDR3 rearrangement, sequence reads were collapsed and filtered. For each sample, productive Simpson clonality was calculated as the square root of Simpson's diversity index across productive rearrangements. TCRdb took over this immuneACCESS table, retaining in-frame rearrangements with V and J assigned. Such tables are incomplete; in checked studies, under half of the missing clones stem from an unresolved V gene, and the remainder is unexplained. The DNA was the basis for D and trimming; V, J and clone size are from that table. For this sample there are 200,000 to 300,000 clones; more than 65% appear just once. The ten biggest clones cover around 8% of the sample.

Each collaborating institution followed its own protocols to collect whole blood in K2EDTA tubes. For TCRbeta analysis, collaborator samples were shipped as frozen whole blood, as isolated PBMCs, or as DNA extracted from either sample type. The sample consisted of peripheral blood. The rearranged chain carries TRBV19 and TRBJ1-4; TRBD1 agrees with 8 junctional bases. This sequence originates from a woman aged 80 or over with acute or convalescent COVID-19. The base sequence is TGTGCCAGTAGTTTACGACAGGGGAATGAAAAACTGTTTTTT. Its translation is CASSLRQGNEKLFF.